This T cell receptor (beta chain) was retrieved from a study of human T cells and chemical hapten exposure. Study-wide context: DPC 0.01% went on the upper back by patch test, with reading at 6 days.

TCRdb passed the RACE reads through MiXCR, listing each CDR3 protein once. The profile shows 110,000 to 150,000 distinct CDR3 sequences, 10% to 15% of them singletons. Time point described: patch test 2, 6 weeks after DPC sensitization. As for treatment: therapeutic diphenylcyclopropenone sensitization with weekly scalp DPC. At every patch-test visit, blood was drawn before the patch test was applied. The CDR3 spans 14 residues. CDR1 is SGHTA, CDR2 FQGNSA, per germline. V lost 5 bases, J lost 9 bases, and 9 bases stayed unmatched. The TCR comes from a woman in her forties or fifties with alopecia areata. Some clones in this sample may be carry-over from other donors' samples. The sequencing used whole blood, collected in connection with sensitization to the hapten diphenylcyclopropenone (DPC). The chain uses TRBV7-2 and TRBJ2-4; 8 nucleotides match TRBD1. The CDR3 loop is CASSQGQGWSIQYF. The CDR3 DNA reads TGTGCCAGCAGCCAAGGACAGGGATGGAGCATTCAGTACTTC.